What follows are 22 T cell receptor beta chains derived from one specimen sequenced in a study of blood T cell repertoires in COVID-19. Some clones are missing from TCRdb's copy, which holds only in-frame ones; the method was immunoSEQ multiplex PCR. The sample has around 190,000 clones; over 75% are singletons. The sample consisted of peripheral blood. The receptor source for this set is a man aged 45-65 years with COVID-19, enrolled during active disease.

The rearrangement joins TRBV6-6 to TRBJ1-2; D is perhaps TRBD1 (6 bases). Looked up from germline, CDR1 is MNHNY and CDR2 is SVGAGI (reference sequence). There are 13 residues in the CDR3. Trimming took off 4 bases at V and 5 bases at J, with 11 bases between the two ends. The DNA for the CDR3 is TGTGCCAGCAGTTCCAGGGGAGGGTATGGCTACACCTTC. Translation: CASSSRGGYGYTF.

The genes are TRBV19 and TRBJ2-1, with 11 bases matching TRBD2. CDR1 is LNHDA, CDR2 SQIVND, per germline (reference sequence). CDR3 size: 15 residues. With V trimmed by 4 bases and J by 8 bases, 7 bases remained unmatched. This chain's CDR3 is CASSTTLAGVDEQFF. The CDR3 nucleotides read TGTGCCAGTAGTACGACACTAGCGGGAGTTGATGAGCAGTTCTTC.

This clone was counted a single time. The chain employs TRBV6-5 and TRBJ2-7, with 9 bases fitting TRBD1. The CDR3 totals 15 residues. Germline V gene sequence: CDR1 MNHEY, CDR2 SVGAGI. The J segment lost 3 bases and the V segment lost 2 bases, leaving 5 bases of the junction unmatched. CDR3 DNA: TGTGCCAGCAGTTACCCAACGACAGGGGGCTACGAGCAGTACTTC. Protein sequence: CASSYPTTGGYEQYF.

Here the CDR3 DNA reads TGTGCCAGCAGCCACAGTGGGCTATTCTTTTACAATGAGCAGTTCTTC. This codes for CASSHSGLFFYNEQFF. The rearrangement uses TRBV7-2 and TRBJ2-1; no reliable D call. The V end was cut by 5 bases, the J end by 4 bases, with 18 bases between. CDR3 length equals 16 residues. Germline lookup yields CDR1 SGHTA and CDR2 FQGNSA.

The chain uses TRBV19 and TRBJ1-5, with a weak D call TRBD1 (6 bases). The CDR3 loop spans 15 amino acids. Deletions cut 0 bases from V and 4 bases from J, with 10 bases between. Looked up from germline, CDR1 is LNHDA and CDR2 is SQIVND (reference sequence). The CDR3 coding sequence is TGTGCCAGTAGTATAGAGGGGGCGCGGAATCAGCCCCAGCATTTT. This codes for CASSIEGARNQPQHF.

The chain employs TRBV5-1 and TRBJ1-2, with D possibly being TRBD1 (6 bases). The V gene lost 2 bases and the J gene lost 4 bases, with 15 bases spanning the gap. The germline CDR1 and CDR2 sequences are SGHRS and YFSETQ. CDR3 length: 15 residues. In DNA form, the CDR3 reads TGCGCCAGCAGCTTAGCGTTAATGGACAGCTATGGCTACACCTTC. It translates to CASSLALMDSYGYTF.

The V gene is TRBV18, the J gene TRBJ2-1; 9 bases agree with TRBD1. This CDR3 region has 17 residues. Germline lookup yields CDR1 KGHSH and CDR2 LQKENI. J was trimmed by 8 bases and V by 3 bases; bases with no gene match: 14. The CDR3 protein is CASSPDRGLMTSHEQFF. CDR3 DNA: TGTGCCAGCTCACCGGACAGGGGTTTAATGACTAGCCATGAGCAGTTCTTC.

The chain carries TRBV2 and TRBJ1-4; perhaps TRBD1 as D (6 bases). Germline lookup yields CDR1 SNHLY and CDR2 FYNNEI. CDR3 length: 16 amino acids. V shed 5 bases and J shed 8 bases, with 21 bases lying between them. DNA for the CDR3: TGTGCCAGCAGTCAAACTAACAGGGTATCTGACGAAAAACTGTTTTTT. It translates to CASSQTNRVSDEKLFF.

CDR3 residues: CASSNDREQPQHF. DNA of the CDR3: TGTGCCAGCAGTAATGACAGGGAACAGCCCCAGCATTTT. The chain carries TRBV5-8 and TRBJ1-5; TRBD1 aligns across 7 bases. The CDR3 sequence is 13 residues long. V shed 5 bases and J 7 bases; nucleotides not matched to a gene: 6. Germline assignment: CDR1 SGHTS and CDR2 YDEGEE.

The CDR3 region is CASSRDYRVQGHTEAFF. The CDR3 DNA follows: TGTGCCAGCAGCCGAGATTACAGGGTTCAGGGACACACTGAAGCTTTCTTT. The chain links TRBV5-5 to TRBJ1-1; weak D call: TRBD1 (6 bases). The CDR3 has 17 residues. In germline, CDR1 is SGHKS, CDR2 YYEKEE (reference sequence). Trimming left V 4 bases short and J 3 bases short, with 22 bases between.

This clone was counted only a few times. The chain links TRBV11-2 to TRBJ2-5, with a tentative D call TRBD2 (6 bases). The germline CDR1 and CDR2 sequences are SGHAT and FQNNGV. Trimming pared 1 base from V and 4 bases from J, leaving 10 bases between. The CDR3 loop spans 14 amino acids. CDR3 in DNA: TGTGCCAGCAGCTTAGGGCCGGGGGTAGAGACCCAGTACTTC. Protein sequence: CASSLGPGVETQYF.

This rearrangement joins TRBV5-8 to TRBJ2-7, with D unresolved. Trimming cost V 1 base and J 2 bases, with 13 bases left between them. Germline V gives CDR1 SGHTS, CDR2 YDEGEE. The CDR3 is made up of 15 amino acids. DNA of the CDR3: TGTGCCAGCAGCTTGTTTCCTACCCGTGCCTACGAGCAGTACTTC. Translating it yields CASSLFPTRAYEQYF.

The chain has TRBV6-9 and TRBJ2-4; 11 positions match TRBD2. The CDR3 totals 19 residues. Germline loops: CDR1 MNHGY, CDR2 SVAAGI. With 2 bases clipped from V and 1 base from J, the junction kept 10 bases outside the gene matches. The DNA of the CDR3 is TGTGCCAGCAGTTATAGGGCTAGCGGGAGGAAGGGGGCCAAAAACATTCAGTACTTC. Amino acid sequence: CASSYRASGRKGAKNIQYF.

The chain joins TRBV12-3 or TRBV12-4 to TRBJ2-4; D might be TRBD2 (5 bases). CDR3 length: 13 amino acids. Trimming removed 7 bases from V and 3 bases from J, with 10 bases in between. In nucleotides, the CDR3 is TGTGCCAGCACCCCTGGAGGCAAAAACATTCAGTACTTC. It codes for CASTPGGKNIQYF.

The rearrangement links TRBV6-2 or TRBV6-3 to TRBJ2-5; TRBD2 matches 9 bases. The V and J ends lost 6 bases and 5 bases, in that order; junction bases with no gene match: 10. Germline-derived CDR1 and CDR2 are MNHEY and SVGEGT. The CDR3 has 15 amino acids. CDR3 coding DNA: TGTGCCAGCAGCTGGTCCCGCGGGAGGGTTGAGACCCAGTACTTC. It encodes CASSWSRGRVETQYF.

The chain uses TRBV6-5 and TRBJ1-5, with TRBD1 identical over 9 bases. The V gene's germline CDR1 is MNHEY and CDR2 SVGAGI. The J segment lost 11 bases and the V segment lost 4 bases, leaving 12 bases of the junction unmatched. CDR3 length: 15 amino acids. CDR3 sequence reads: CASSSGTGPQGAQHF. DNA for the CDR3: TGTGCCAGCAGTTCGGGGACAGGGCCCCAAGGAGCCCAGCATTTT.

The sample holds one count of this clone. The chain links TRBV7-9 to TRBJ2-1; weak D call: TRBD2 (6 bases). The germline V gene has CDR1 SEHNR and CDR2 FQNEAQ (reference sequence). The CDR3 runs 16 residues. Trimming took off 1 base at V and 3 bases at J, with 13 bases between the two ends. The CDR3 nucleotides read TGTGCCAGCAGCTTAGGGCCGGGAGTTATCTACAATGAGCAGTTCTTC. It codes for CASSLGPGVIYNEQFF.

The chain joins TRBV6-5 to TRBJ2-1, with a tentative D call TRBD1 (5 bases). V was clipped by 1 base and J by 14 bases, with 18 bases between them. CDR3 length: 14 amino acids. The V gene's germline CDR1 is MNHEY and CDR2 SVGAGI. CDR3 DNA: TGTGCCAGCAGTTACTGGCCACAGGCACTGGATAAGTTCTTC. Residues: CASSYWPQALDKFF.

The rearrangement links TRBV6-5 to TRBJ2-5; 9 bases align to TRBD2. Germline V lookup: CDR1 MNHEY, CDR2 SVGAGI. This CDR3 spans 14 amino acids. Trimming removed 8 bases from V and 4 bases from J; junction bases left unmatched: 8. In nucleotides, the CDR3 is TGTGCCAGCGGAATAGCGGGAGTAGGAGAGACCCAGTACTTC. It yields the protein CASGIAGVGETQYF.

This clone was seen only once. The chain has TRBV27 and TRBJ2-7, with TRBD2 matching 8 bases. CDR1 and CDR2 from the germline V gene are MNHEY and SMNVEV (reference sequence). J lost 2 bases, V lost 6 bases, and 6 bases had no gene match. This CDR3 is 14 amino acids long. The CDR3 here is CASRRAGAAYEQYF. CDR3 nucleotide sequence: TGTGCCAGCAGGCGAGCGGGAGCAGCCTACGAGCAGTACTTC.

The count of this clone is one. The genes are TRBV28 and TRBJ2-3; D unresolved. Germline V gives CDR1 MDHEN, CDR2 SYDVKM. The CDR3 runs 12 residues. V was clipped by 8 bases and J by 6 bases, with 12 bases between them. CDR3 DNA sequence: TGTGCCAGCGCTATGAGTTGGGATACGCAGTATTTT. Residues: CASAMSWDTQYF.

This chain uses TRBV29-1 with TRBJ1-1; D is unresolved. V gave up 4 bases and J gave up 4 bases, with 13 bases separating them. Germline V lookup: CDR1 SQVTM, CDR2 ANQGSEA. The CDR3 runs to 13 residues. The CDR3 region is CSVGAQLGTEAFF. For the CDR3, the DNA is TGCAGCGTTGGGGCCCAGTTAGGCACTGAAGCTTTCTTT.